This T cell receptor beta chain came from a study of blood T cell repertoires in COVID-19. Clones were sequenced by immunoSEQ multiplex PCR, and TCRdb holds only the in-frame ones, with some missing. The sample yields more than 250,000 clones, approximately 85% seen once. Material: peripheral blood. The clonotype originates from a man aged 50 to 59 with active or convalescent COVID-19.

The CDR3 region is CASSLTTDRVSGKLFF. The CDR3 bases are TGTGCCAGCAGCCTAACAACCGACAGGGTTAGTGGAAAACTGTTTTTT. The chain couples TRBV14 to TRBJ1-4, with 7 bases aligning to TRBD1. CDR1 SGHDN and CDR2 FVKESK come from the germline V gene. The CDR3 totals 16 residues. V gave up 4 bases and J gave up 10 bases; unmatched junction bases: 15.